These 23 T cell receptor beta chains share one sample of origin, sequenced in a study of CD8 T cells in ankylosing spondylitis. TCRdb itself ran the 5' RACE reads through MiXCR, one entry per CDR3 protein. Of just under 350,000 distinct CDR3 sequences in the sample, approximately 14% were seen once. The sequenced sample was blood, either unsorted or a sorted T cell fraction (not recorded which). These receptors originate from a male donor with ankylosing spondylitis or in good health (not recorded which).

CDR3 bases: TGCAGCGTTATCGGACAGGGTGCGGGAGGACGCTCCTACGAGCAGTACTTC. Protein: CSVIGQGAGGRSYEQYF. The rearrangement links TRBV29-1 to TRBJ2-7; D tentatively fits TRBD1 or TRBD2 (8 bases each). V lost 5 bases to trimming and J lost 0 bases, with 23 bases between them. The CDR3 totals 17 residues. Germline V gives CDR1 SQVTM, CDR2 ANQGSEA.

This clonotype occurred many times. The chain links TRBV29-1 to TRBJ2-7; TRBD2 matches 13 bases. Germline CDR1 reads SQVTM; CDR2 reads ANQGSEA. The CDR3 is 14 residues long. The J segment lost 3 bases and the V segment lost 7 bases, leaving 6 bases of the junction unmatched. The CDR3 nucleotides read TGCAGCGCCCGGACTAGCGGGAGTCTCTACGAGCAGTACTTC. This encodes CSARTSGSLYEQYF.

The gene calls are TRBV20-1 and TRBJ2-7, with a weak D call TRBD2 (7 bases). Trimming stripped 2 bases from V and 6 bases from J, with 14 bases between. Per the germline V gene, CDR1 is DFQATT and CDR2 is SNEGSKA (reference sequence). The CDR3 extends over 13 amino acids. The CDR3 sequence is CSARRSGGPEQYF. CDR3 nucleotides: TGCAGTGCTAGACGCTCGGGGGGCCCCGAGCAGTACTTC.

The chain couples TRBV29-1 to TRBJ2-3; D perhaps matches TRBD2 (6 bases). Germline V CDR1 and CDR2: SQVTM, ANQGSEA. The CDR3 runs 12 residues. Trimming cost V 7 bases and J 3 bases, with 11 bases left between them. CDR3 loop: CSAGGATDTQYF. DNA of the CDR3: TGCAGCGCTGGCGGGGCGACAGATACGCAGTATTTT.

V is TRBV21-1 and J is TRBJ2-7; TRBD1, the table's D call, lacks a check against the DNA. TRBV21-1 is a known pseudogene. This CDR3 region has 13 residues. The CDR3 region has the DNA TGTGCCAGCAGCCACACAGGGGCGGGCGAGCAGTACTTC. Translating gives CASSHTGAGEQYF.

The V call is TRBV18, the J call TRBJ2-7; D unresolved. Trimming shortened V by 0 bases and J by 6 bases, and 9 bases separated the two germline ends. The CDR3 has 13 amino acids. Per germline, CDR1 KGHSH and CDR2 LQKENI. CDR3 DNA sequence: TGTGCCAGCTCACCACCGGGGTCGCGCGAGCAGTACTTC. This codes for CASSPPGSREQYF.

In this sample, this clonotype turned up a few times. The V and J genes are TRBV5-1 and TRBJ2-3; TRBD2 might be the D (6 bases). V was cut by 1 base and J by 0 bases, with 12 bases left in between. The germline V gene has CDR1 SGHRS and CDR2 YFSETQ. This CDR3 has 16 amino acids. Here the CDR3 DNA reads TGCGCCAGCAGCTTGATAAGCGGAGGGAGCACAGATACGCAGTATTTT. This translates into CASSLISGGSTDTQYF.

This clonotype was detected only a few times. The rearrangement links TRBV10-3 to TRBJ1-2; D is ambiguous. V was trimmed by 0 bases and J by 1 base, leaving 9 bases between them. The CDR3 has 15 amino acids. Germline V gene sequence: CDR1 ENHRY, CDR2 SYGVKD. This CDR3 reads CAISESSTFNYGYTF. For the CDR3, the DNA is TGTGCCATCAGTGAGTCGAGCACGTTTAACTATGGCTACACCTTC.

This clonotype has ten or more counts. The chain has TRBV24-1 and TRBJ2-3, with D maybe TRBD1 (6 bases). V was pared by 4 bases and J by 1 base, with 11 bases between. Germline CDR1 reads KGHDR; CDR2 reads SFDVKD. This CDR3 is built from 15 residues. The CDR3 bases are TGTGCCACCAGTGACAGGGGCAGTGGCACAGATACGCAGTATTTT. Protein: CATSDRGSGTDTQYF.

The chain employs TRBV5-5 and TRBJ2-5, with unresolved D. The V and J ends lost 4 bases and 4 bases respectively, with 14 bases between them. There are 14 residues in the CDR3. Germline CDR1 reads SGHKS; CDR2 reads YYEKEE (reference sequence). The CDR3 DNA sequence: TGTGCCAGCAGCCGACCCAGCTGGGGAGAGACCCAGTACTTC. Its translation is CASSRPSWGETQYF.

Many counts were recorded for this clonotype. The chain carries TRBV5-1 and TRBJ2-5, with TRBD1 identical over 9 bases. Germline CDR1 and CDR2: SGHRS and YFSETQ. V shed 2 bases, J shed 1 base, and the junction held 0 bases outside the gene matches. CDR3 length equals 14 residues. The CDR3 region is CASSLQGAQETQYF. CDR3 sequence (DNA): TGCGCCAGCAGCTTACAGGGGGCCCAAGAGACCCAGTACTTC.

This clonotype showed up just a few times. The J gene is TRBJ1-1, the V gene TRBV12-3 or TRBV12-4, with a tentative D call TRBD1 (5 bases). V was trimmed by 10 bases and J by 11 bases, leaving 14 bases between them. The CDR3 extends over 10 amino acids. The DNA for the CDR3 is TGTGCCACGCATGGGACGGACGCTTTCTTT. The encoded protein is CATHGTDAFF.

The V call is TRBV27, the J call TRBJ2-7, with D tentatively TRBD2 (6 bases). The CDR3 has 15 residues. Looked up from germline, CDR1 is MNHEY and CDR2 is SMNVEV (reference sequence). The V end was cut by 0 bases, the J end by 2 bases, with 11 bases between. CDR3 sequence reads: CASSLSWGDAYEQYF. The CDR3 nucleotides are TGTGCCAGCAGTTTATCATGGGGGGACGCCTACGAGCAGTACTTC.

This clonotype has a handful of counts. This rearrangement joins TRBV5-1 to TRBJ2-7; 11 positions match TRBD2. Germline values: CDR1 SGHRS, CDR2 YFSETQ. V trimming: 5 bases; J trimming: 6 bases; junction bases outside the gene matches: 7. This CDR3 comprises 14 residues. The CDR3 region is CASSFGTSGSEQYF. As DNA, the CDR3 is TGCGCCAGCAGTTTCGGGACTAGCGGATCCGAGCAGTACTTC.

There are a few counts of this clonotype. The chain is built from TRBV10-2 and TRBJ2-7; TRBD2 is a possible D gene (6 bases). Germline loops: CDR1 WSHSY, CDR2 SAAADI. V lost 4 bases to trimming and J lost 3 bases, with 13 bases between them. The CDR3 is 14 amino acids. CDR3: CASSGPAGIYEQYF. For the CDR3, the DNA is TGCGCCAGCAGTGGGCCCGCGGGGATCTACGAGCAGTACTTC.

The genes are TRBV2 and TRBJ1-1; no clear D. The CDR3 is 15 residues long. From germline, CDR1 is SNHLY and CDR2 FYNNEI. V lost 6 bases to trimming and J lost 0 bases, with 14 bases between them. CDR3 amino acids: CASRALQSMNTEAFF. CDR3 nucleotide sequence: TGTGCCAGCAGGGCCCTTCAGTCTATGAACACTGAAGCTTTCTTT.

Points on this clonotype: A junction boundary mismatches the germline segment, possibly from a read error. The chain employs TRBV29-1 and TRBJ2-7; 9 bases agree with TRBD1. The V gene's germline CDR1 is SQVTM and CDR2 ANQGSEA. This CDR3 contains 13 residues. This CDR3 reads CSFDRGTTGEQYF. The CDR3 coding sequence is TGCAGCTTTGACAGGGGGACTACGGGCGAGCAGTACTTC.

The chain couples TRBV15 to TRBJ2-3; 13 positions match TRBD2. The junction had 9 bases not matched to a gene; V was cut back by 0 bases and J by 3 bases. Germline lookup yields CDR1 LNHNV and CDR2 YYDKDF (reference sequence). CDR3 length equals 19 residues. The CDR3 DNA sequence: TGTGCCACCAGCAGAGATCGCTCACTAGCGGGGGGGCCGACAGATACGCAGTATTTT. Translation gives CATSRDRSLAGGPTDTQYF.

A few counts support this clonotype. The rearrangement uses TRBV5-1 and TRBJ2-7, with D perhaps given as TRBD1 or TRBD2 (5 bases each). The germline gives CDR1 SGHRS, CDR2 YFSETQ. The CDR3 is made up of 14 amino acids. The V gene lost 0 bases and the J gene lost 5 bases, with 12 bases spanning the gap. The CDR3 reads CASSLGRVRDEQYF. In DNA, the CDR3 is TGCGCCAGCAGCTTGGGCAGGGTGAGGGACGAGCAGTACTTC.

This clonotype was observed a few times. The V gene is TRBV10-3, the J gene TRBJ2-6, with 9 nucleotides matching TRBD2. This CDR3 spans 15 amino acids. J was trimmed by 4 bases and V by 10 bases; bases with no gene match: 8. The V gene's germline CDR1 is ENHRY and CDR2 SYGVKD. In DNA, the CDR3 is TGTGCCACTGCGGGGGGGGGCATAGGGGCCAACGTCCTGACTTTC. It encodes CATAGGGIGANVLTF.

The chain carries TRBV12-3 or TRBV12-4 and TRBJ2-3; no clear D gene. The CDR3 has 11 amino acids. V was pared by 5 bases and J by 5 bases, with 5 bases between. CDR3 DNA sequence: TGTGCCAGCAGTCGGATAGATACGCAGTATTTT. Translated: CASSRIDTQYF.

V gene TRBV27 combines with J gene TRBJ2-2, with 9 bases that match TRBD1. V shed 4 bases and J 6 bases; nucleotides not matched to a gene: 12. CDR1 is MNHEY and CDR2 is SMNVEV in the germline V gene (reference sequence). The length of the CDR3 is 17 residues. Here the CDR3 reads CASSSGTGREPPGELFF. The CDR3 nucleotides are TGTGCCAGCAGTTCCGGGACAGGGAGGGAGCCTCCCGGGGAGCTGTTTTTT.

The chain recombines TRBV7-2 with TRBJ2-7, with 9 bases fitting TRBD1. Germline assignment: CDR1 SGHTA and CDR2 FQGNSA. Unmatched junction bases numbered 12, after V lost 0 bases and J lost 9 bases. This CDR3 has 16 amino acids. The CDR3 loop reads CASSLAGTGILSVQYF. CDR3 DNA sequence: TGTGCCAGCAGCTTAGCTGGGACAGGGATTTTGTCGGTGCAGTACTTC.